This T cell receptor beta chain was profiled in a study of T cell repertoires in cytomegalovirus infection (dated by TCRdb to the late 2010s). Looking at the study overall: Peptide stimulations targeted recently identified HLA-C-restricted CMV epitopes, whose presentation resists viral immunomodulation, together with well-studied HLA-B-restricted epitopes. Because public TCR beta signatures pointed to carriage of CMV infection together with the matching HLA type, the HLA type of each donor mattered for the analysis.

Broad study findings and their caveats: The ex vivo response was dominated by HLA-C-restricted CMV-specific TCR beta clonotypes, which also provided the single most frequent clonotype in two of eight donors. In both this cohort and an independent cohort of approximately 350 donors, the cumulative frequency of public TCR beta family members distinguished carriers of CMV infection plus the relevant HLA type.

The treatment or condition label, as the study defines it: in vitro stimulation with specific CMV peptide epitopes to enrich CMV-specific T cells. Sequencer: Illumina HiSeq 1500. TCRdb trimmed public reads at Q25 via fastp, called clones via MiXCR and kept in-frame beta chains. Each entry merges the rows of one CDR3 protein and shows their most common DNA and genes. The sample contains hundreds of thousands of distinct CDR3 sequences, roughly a third of them found a single time. Jointly, the top ten make up roughly 18% of the sample. The germline ends are 14 bases apart after V is trimmed by 4 bases and J by 0 bases. The germline V gene sets CDR1 to SGHRS and CDR2 to YFSETQ. The CDR3, from cysteine to phenylalanine, totals 17 residues. Of all the DNA, just the CDR3 is kept, 51 bases in frame from base 1. This clonotype was seen more than once but under ten times. The antigen it recognizes is unknown. Within one base of it there is no much larger clone, and no base qualities were kept.

The clonotype comes from a human donor in good health (CMV status not recorded). Some clones in this sample may be carry-over from other donors' samples. The chain was built from TRBV5-1 and TRBJ2-6, with TRBD1 tentatively as D gene (6 bases match). This sample comprised cultured PBMCs, obtained from culture after CMV antigen stimulation. Here the CDR3 is given as CASSAHRAYSGANVLTF. The DNA reads TGCGCCAGCAGCGCCCACAGGGCTTACTCTGGGGCCAACGTCCTGACTTTC.